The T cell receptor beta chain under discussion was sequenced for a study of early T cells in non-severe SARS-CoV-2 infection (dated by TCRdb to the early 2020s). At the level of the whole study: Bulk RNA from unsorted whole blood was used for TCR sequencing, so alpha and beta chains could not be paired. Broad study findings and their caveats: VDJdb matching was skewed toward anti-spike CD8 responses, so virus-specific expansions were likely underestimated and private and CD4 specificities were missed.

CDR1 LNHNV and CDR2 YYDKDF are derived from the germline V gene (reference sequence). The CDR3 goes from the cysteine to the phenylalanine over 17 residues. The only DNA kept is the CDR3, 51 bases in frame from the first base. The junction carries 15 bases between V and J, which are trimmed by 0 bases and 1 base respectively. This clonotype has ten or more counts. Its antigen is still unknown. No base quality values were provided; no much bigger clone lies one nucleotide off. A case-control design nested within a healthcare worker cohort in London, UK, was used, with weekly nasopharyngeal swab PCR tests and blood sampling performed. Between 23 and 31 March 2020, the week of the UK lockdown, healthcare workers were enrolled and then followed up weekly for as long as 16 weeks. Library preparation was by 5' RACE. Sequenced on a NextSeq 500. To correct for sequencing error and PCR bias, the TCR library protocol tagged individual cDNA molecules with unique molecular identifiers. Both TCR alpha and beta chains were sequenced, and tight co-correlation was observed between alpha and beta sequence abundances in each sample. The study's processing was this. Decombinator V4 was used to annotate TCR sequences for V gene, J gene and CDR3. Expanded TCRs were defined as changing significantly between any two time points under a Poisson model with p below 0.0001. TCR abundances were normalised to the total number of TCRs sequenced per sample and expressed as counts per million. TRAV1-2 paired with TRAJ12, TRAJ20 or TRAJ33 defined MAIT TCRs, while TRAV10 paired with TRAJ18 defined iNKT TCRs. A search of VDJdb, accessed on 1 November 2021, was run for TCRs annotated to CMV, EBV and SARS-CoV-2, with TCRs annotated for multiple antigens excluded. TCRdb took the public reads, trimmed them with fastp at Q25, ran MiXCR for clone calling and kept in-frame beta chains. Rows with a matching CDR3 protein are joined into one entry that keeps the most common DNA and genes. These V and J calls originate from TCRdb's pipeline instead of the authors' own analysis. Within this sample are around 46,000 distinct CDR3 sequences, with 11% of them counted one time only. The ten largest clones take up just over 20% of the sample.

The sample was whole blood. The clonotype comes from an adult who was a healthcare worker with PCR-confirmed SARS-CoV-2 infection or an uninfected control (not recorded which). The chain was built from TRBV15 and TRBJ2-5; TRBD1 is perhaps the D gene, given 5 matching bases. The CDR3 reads CATSRDRTPKPQETQYF. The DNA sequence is TGTGCCACCAGCAGAGATCGGACACCTAAACCCCAAGAGACCCAGTACTTC.